Following are 23 T cell receptor beta chains from one sample sequenced in a study of cytomegalovirus exposure and HLA in healthy donors. Libraries were prepared by immunoSEQ multiplex PCR; TCRdb keeps only in-frame clonotypes and omits some of them. The sample has around 200,000 clones; roughly four fifths are singletons. Specimen: PBMCs. The receptors stem from a woman between 18 and 30 years old in good health and CMV-seropositive.

The chain couples TRBV6-5 to TRBJ1-4, with a tentative D call TRBD1 (5 bases). CDR3 length: 12 residues. Trimming cost V 6 bases and J 8 bases, with 10 bases left between them. CDR1 MNHEY and CDR2 SVGAGI come from the germline V gene. The CDR3, as DNA: TGTGCCAGCAGCTGGGAGGGGGAAAAACTGTTTTTT. This gives the protein CASSWEGEKLFF.

The chain joins TRBV2 to TRBJ2-7, with 12 bases matching TRBD2. V dropped 3 bases and J dropped 0; count of bases not matched to a gene: 6. The CDR3 sequence is 17 residues long. Germline values: CDR1 SNHLY, CDR2 FYNNEI. This CDR3 is CASSESSTSGGSYEQYF. For the CDR3, the DNA is TGTGCCAGCAGTGAGAGTTCGACTAGCGGGGGCTCCTACGAGCAGTACTTC.

The rearrangement joins TRBV7-2 to TRBJ1-1; tentative D call: TRBD1 (6 bases). The germline V gene encodes CDR1 SGHTA and CDR2 FQGNSA. V lost 0 bases and J lost 7, with 12 bases in between. The CDR3 extends over 14 amino acids. The DNA for the CDR3 is TGTGCCAGCAGCTTAGCGGGGACACTTCGTGAAGCTTTCTTT. This sequence encodes CASSLAGTLREAFF.

The gene calls are TRBV7-2 and TRBJ1-2; D unclear. Deletions cut 3 bases from V and 8 bases from J, with 16 bases between. Germline V gene sequence: CDR1 SGHTA, CDR2 FQGNSA. This CDR3 contains 14 residues. CDR3 loop: CASSFGNFPGGYTF. Written as DNA, the CDR3 is TGTGCCAGCAGCTTTGGCAATTTTCCGGGAGGCTACACCTTC.

The chain links TRBV19 to TRBJ2-5; 7 bases align to TRBD2. The germline V gene encodes CDR1 LNHDA and CDR2 SQIVND (reference sequence). V gave up 7 bases and J gave up 5 bases; unmatched junction bases: 10. The CDR3 is made up of 14 amino acids. The CDR3 sequence: CASTSGEGTETQYF. In DNA, the CDR3 is TGTGCCAGTACCTCGGGGGAGGGGACGGAGACCCAGTACTTC. Together with reference TRBV19 and TRBJ2-5, the CDR3 gives the full variable domain: DGGITQSPKYLFRKEGQNVTLSCEQNLNHDAMYWYRQDPGQGLRLIYYSQIVNDFQKGDIAEGYSVSREKKESFPLTVTSAQKNPTAFYLCASTSGEGTETQYFGPGTRLLVL.

The genes are TRBV9 and TRBJ2-1, with TRBD2 identical over 9 bases. Germline CDR1 reads SGDLS; CDR2 reads YYNGEE. The CDR3 totals 18 residues. Trimming removed 0 bases from V and 4 bases from J; junction bases left unmatched: 11. The CDR3 here is CASSVDGVAGAQYNEQFF. The CDR3 DNA is TGTGCCAGCAGCGTAGACGGGGTAGCGGGGGCCCAATACAATGAGCAGTTCTTC.

The chain joins TRBV18 to TRBJ2-3; possibly TRBD2 for D (6 bases). This CDR3 spans 15 amino acids. With 4 bases removed from V and 1 base from J, the gap between germline ends came to 12 bases. The germline gives CDR1 KGHSH, CDR2 LQKENI. For the CDR3, the DNA is TGTGCCAGCTCACTTACTCCGGGGGGCACAGATACGCAGTATTTT. Its protein is CASSLTPGGTDTQYF.

The rearrangement links TRBV5-1 to TRBJ2-2; TRBD1 matches at 7 bases. The CDR3 sequence is 16 residues long. V was clipped by 2 bases and J by 1 base; unmatched bases: 5. The germline V gene has CDR1 SGHRS and CDR2 YFSETQ. The CDR3 region has the DNA TGCGCCAGCAGCTTTGCCGGGACAGTGAACACCGGGGAGCTGTTTTTT. As protein: CASSFAGTVNTGELFF.

The rearrangement uses TRBV7-2 and TRBJ2-7, with a possible D match to TRBD1 (7 bases). This CDR3 spans 15 amino acids. Trimming removed 1 base at V and 4 bases at J, with 14 bases between. Germline CDR1 SGHTA, CDR2 FQGNSA. This CDR3 is CASSLVAGQQYEQYF. CDR3 nucleotides: TGTGCCAGCAGCTTAGTGGCGGGACAGCAATACGAGCAGTACTTC.

The chain carries TRBV27 and TRBJ2-1; 9 bases align to TRBD2. This CDR3 region has 15 residues. Germline-derived CDR1 and CDR2 are MNHEY and SMNVEV (reference sequence). V shed 6 bases and J 8 bases; nucleotides not matched to a gene: 11. Here the CDR3 reads CASRLVWTSVDEQFF. CDR3 DNA: TGTGCCAGCAGACTGGTCTGGACTAGCGTAGATGAGCAGTTCTTC.

This chain joins TRBV12-5 and TRBJ1-1, with a possible D match to TRBD1 (5 bases). The CDR3 is 14 residues long. Germline V gene data show CDR1 as LGHNT and CDR2 as FRNRAP. V lost 7 bases and J lost 11, with 23 bases in between. For the CDR3, the DNA is TGTGCTAGTGCCCCCGACGGGGGTCTCTTGAGGGCTTTCTTT. This translates into CASAPDGGLLRAFF.

The V gene is TRBV7-9, the J gene TRBJ2-1; 9 bases agree with TRBD2. The CDR3 totals 16 residues. Germline lookup yields CDR1 SEHNR and CDR2 FQNEAQ (reference sequence). Unmatched junction bases numbered 10, after V lost 2 bases and J lost 8 bases. The CDR3 protein is CASSLSAGGPRDEQFF. The DNA of the CDR3 is TGTGCCAGCAGCTTATCAGCGGGGGGTCCCAGGGATGAGCAGTTCTTC.

This clone turned up a few times. This rearrangement joins TRBV5-8 to TRBJ1-6, with 10 bases aligning to TRBD1. CDR3 length: 14 amino acids. With V trimmed by 2 bases and J by 15 bases, 8 bases remained unmatched. Germline-derived CDR1 and CDR2 are SGHTS and YDEGEE. CDR3 region: CASSFGTGAPLLHF. CDR3 nucleotides: TGTGCCAGCAGCTTCGGGACAGGGGCCCCACTCCTCCACTTT.

This sequence joins TRBV7-6 and TRBJ2-5; no reliable D call. CDR1 is SGHVS, CDR2 FNYEAQ, per germline. Trimming took off 2 bases at V and 1 base at J, with 5 bases between the two ends. The CDR3 sequence is 13 residues long. The CDR3, as DNA: TGTGCCAGCAGCTTATTTAGCCAAGAGACCCAGTACTTC. It encodes CASSLFSQETQYF.

The chain combines TRBV6-1 with TRBJ2-1; 8 bases fit TRBD1. The germline gives CDR1 MNHNS, CDR2 SASEGT. The V and J ends lost 6 bases and 8 bases, in that order; junction bases with no gene match: 12. CDR3 length: 15 residues. The CDR3: CASRAFQGAGDEQFF. The CDR3 coding sequence is TGTGCCAGCAGAGCTTTTCAGGGGGCTGGGGATGAGCAGTTCTTC.

This chain links TRBV7-6 with TRBJ1-6; possible D gene TRBD1, 5 bases. The CDR3 contains 15 residues. Trimming shortened V by 2 bases and J by 10 bases, and 15 bases separated the two germline ends. CDR1 is SGHVS, CDR2 FNYEAQ, per germline. The CDR3 reads CASSLSQGLGSPLHF. CDR3 DNA: TGTGCCAGCAGCTTATCCCAGGGTCTAGGATCACCCCTCCACTTT.

The CDR3 spells CAISDPGRGEETQYF. The CDR3 DNA is TGTGCCATCAGTGACCCTGGCAGGGGCGAAGAGACCCAGTACTTC. The chain combines TRBV10-3 with TRBJ2-5; a possible D gene is TRBD1 (6 bases). With 3 bases removed from V and 3 bases from J, the gap between germline ends came to 14 bases. The CDR3 spans 15 residues. CDR1 and CDR2 from the germline V gene are ENHRY and SYGVKD.

This chain joins TRBV9 and TRBJ2-1, with 10 positions matching TRBD2. Trimming at V came to 0 bases and at J to 0 bases, leaving 6 bases not matched to a gene. The CDR3 totals 18 residues. Per the germline V gene, CDR1 is SGDLS and CDR2 is YYNGEE. The CDR3 DNA is TGTGCCAGCAGCGTAGGGTGGTTAGCGGGGGGCTCCTACAATGAGCAGTTCTTC. Protein product: CASSVGWLAGGSYNEQFF.

V and J are TRBV27 and TRBJ1-5; 8 bases line up with TRBD1. CDR1 and CDR2 from the germline V gene are MNHEY and SMNVEV (reference sequence). The V gene end was trimmed by 4 bases and the J gene end by 5 bases; junction bases not matched to a gene: 7. CDR3 size: 15 residues. The CDR3: CASSSRTGGDQPQHF. The CDR3 DNA reads as TGTGCCAGCAGTTCCCGTACAGGGGGGGATCAGCCCCAGCATTTT.

The chain joins TRBV6-1 to TRBJ1-6; TRBD1 aligns across 9 bases. Trimming removed 8 bases from V and 5 bases from J; junction bases left unmatched: 7. Germline V gene data show CDR1 as MNHNS and CDR2 as SASEGT. The CDR3 loop spans 15 amino acids. CDR3 amino acids: CASWVGTGHNSPLHF. CDR3 coding DNA: TGTGCCAGCTGGGTGGGGACAGGGCATAATTCACCCCTCCACTTT.

The chain combines TRBV6-1 with TRBJ2-1; D remains ambiguous. The V gene's germline CDR1 is MNHNS and CDR2 SASEGT. The CDR3 totals 13 residues. Trimming left V 8 bases short and J 5 bases short, with 13 bases between. CDR3 coding DNA: TGTGCCAGCGTTTTGAGACAAAACAATGAGCAGTTCTTC. This gives the protein CASVLRQNNEQFF.

The chain joins TRBV18 to TRBJ2-2, with D uncertain. The V and J ends lost 2 bases and 1 base respectively, with 5 bases between them. Germline assignment: CDR1 KGHSH and CDR2 LQKENI. CDR3 length: 14 amino acids. CDR3 in DNA: TGTGCCAGCTCACCAGGCATGAACACCGGGGAGCTGTTTTTT. Translating it yields CASSPGMNTGELFF.

This clone was counted a few times. This chain uses TRBV10-3 with TRBJ1-2, with TRBD1 matching over 11 bases. CDR3 length: 15 residues. After removal of 3 bases from V and 8 bases from J, the junction contained 8 bases not matched to a gene. The germline V gene encodes CDR1 ENHRY and CDR2 SYGVKD. CDR3 amino acids: CAISDRTGGAEGYTF. Written as DNA, the CDR3 is TGTGCCATCAGTGACCGGACAGGGGGCGCCGAGGGCTACACCTTC.